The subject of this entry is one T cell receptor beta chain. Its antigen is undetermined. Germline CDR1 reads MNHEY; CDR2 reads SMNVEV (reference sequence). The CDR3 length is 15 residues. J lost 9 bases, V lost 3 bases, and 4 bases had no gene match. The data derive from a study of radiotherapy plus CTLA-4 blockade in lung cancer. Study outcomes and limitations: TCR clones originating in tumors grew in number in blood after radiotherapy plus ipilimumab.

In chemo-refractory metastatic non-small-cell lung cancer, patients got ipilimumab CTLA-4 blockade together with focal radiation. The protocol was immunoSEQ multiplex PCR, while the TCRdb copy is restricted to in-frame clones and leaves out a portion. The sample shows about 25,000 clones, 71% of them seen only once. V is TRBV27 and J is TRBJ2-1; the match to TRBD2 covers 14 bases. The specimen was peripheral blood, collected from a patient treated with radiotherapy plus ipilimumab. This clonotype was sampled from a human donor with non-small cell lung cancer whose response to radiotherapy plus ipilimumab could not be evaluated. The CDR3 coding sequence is TGTGCCAGCAGTTTGGGACTAGCGGGAGTCGGTGAGCAGTTCTTC. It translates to CASSLGLAGVGEQFF.